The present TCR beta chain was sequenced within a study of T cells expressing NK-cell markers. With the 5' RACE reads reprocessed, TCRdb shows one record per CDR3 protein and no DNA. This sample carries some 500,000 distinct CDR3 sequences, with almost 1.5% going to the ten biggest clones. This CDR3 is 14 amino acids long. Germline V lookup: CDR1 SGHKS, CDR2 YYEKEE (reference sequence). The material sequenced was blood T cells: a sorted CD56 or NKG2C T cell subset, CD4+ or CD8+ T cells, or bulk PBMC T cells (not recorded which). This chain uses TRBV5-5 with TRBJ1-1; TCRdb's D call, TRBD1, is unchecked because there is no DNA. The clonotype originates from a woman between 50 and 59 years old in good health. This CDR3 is CASSPMAGYTEAFF.